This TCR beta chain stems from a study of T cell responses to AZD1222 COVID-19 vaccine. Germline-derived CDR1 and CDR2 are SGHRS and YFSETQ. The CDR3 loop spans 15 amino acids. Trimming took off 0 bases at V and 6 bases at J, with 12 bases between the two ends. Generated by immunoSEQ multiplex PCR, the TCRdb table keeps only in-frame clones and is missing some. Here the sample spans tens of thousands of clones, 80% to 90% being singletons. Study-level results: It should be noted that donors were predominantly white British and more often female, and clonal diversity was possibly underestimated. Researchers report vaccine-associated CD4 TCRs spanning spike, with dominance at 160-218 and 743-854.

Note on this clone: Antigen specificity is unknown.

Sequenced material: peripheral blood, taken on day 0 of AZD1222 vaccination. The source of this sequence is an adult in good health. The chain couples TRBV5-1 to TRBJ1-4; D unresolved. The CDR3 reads CASSLGPTTDEKLFF. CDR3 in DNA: TGCGCCAGCAGCTTGGGGCCCACAACGGATGAAAAACTGTTTTTT.